This TCR beta chain was profiled in a study of blood T cell repertoires in COVID-19. Only in-frame clones appear in the TCRdb table, and some are missing; sequencing was by immunoSEQ multiplex PCR. Among a few hundred thousand clones listed, over 75% were seen once. The sample holds many counts of this clone. Deletions cut 3 bases from V and 8 bases from J, with 7 bases between. There are 11 residues in the CDR3. CDR1 SEHNR and CDR2 FQNEAQ come from the germline V gene (reference sequence). Sequenced input: PBMCs or T cells enriched from blood (not recorded which). The chain joins TRBV7-9 to TRBJ1-2, with D perhaps TRBD1 (5 bases). The TCR sequence derives from a woman in her thirties or forties with acute COVID-19. This chain's CDR3 is CASSFAGGYTF. As DNA, the CDR3 is TGTGCCAGCAGCTTCGCAGGGGGCTACACCTTC.